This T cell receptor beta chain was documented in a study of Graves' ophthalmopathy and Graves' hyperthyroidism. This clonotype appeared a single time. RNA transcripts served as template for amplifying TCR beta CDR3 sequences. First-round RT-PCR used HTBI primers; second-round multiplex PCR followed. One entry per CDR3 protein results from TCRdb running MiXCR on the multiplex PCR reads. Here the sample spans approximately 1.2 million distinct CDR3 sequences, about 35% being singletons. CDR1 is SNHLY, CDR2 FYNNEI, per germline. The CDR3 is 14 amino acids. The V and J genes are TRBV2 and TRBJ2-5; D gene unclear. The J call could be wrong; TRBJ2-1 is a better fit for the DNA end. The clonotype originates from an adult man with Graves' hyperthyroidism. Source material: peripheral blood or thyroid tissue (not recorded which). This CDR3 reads CASFLESIGNEQFF. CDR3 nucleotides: TGTGCCAGCTTTTTGGAGTCCATCGGAAATGAGCAGTTCTTC.